This TCR beta chain was sequenced during a study of response to subunit inactivated influenza vaccine. General observations from the study: With each seasonal influenza vaccination, the authors suggested, few new T cells are recruited.

CDR3 size: 16 residues. TCRdb passed the RT-PCR reads through MiXCR, listing each CDR3 protein once. This table has 500,000 or so distinct CDR3 sequences, 16% appearing once. With regard to this clonotype: Its antigen remains unknown. A clone one base away is much larger, so this may be a read error.

The source was CD4+ T cells sorted from PBMCs, collected around 25 months after vaccination. This chain links TRBV12-3 or TRBV12-4 with TRBJ2-4, with no clear D. The TCR originated in a man in his fifties or sixties who received an inactivated influenza vaccine. CDR3 sequence reads: CASRNRRTDRKNIHYF. The CDR3 DNA reads TGTGCCAGCAGGAACCGACGGACGGACCGAAAAAACATTCATTACTTC.